Below are 15 T cell receptor beta chains sequenced from a single sample in a study of shared clonotypes between healthy human individuals (dated by TCRdb to the early 2020s). The method behind the library was the immunoSEQ multiplex PCR assay. Held by TCRdb, this immuneACCESS table contains in-frame sequences only and omits some clones. Under half of the omission traces to an unresolved V gene where checked; the cause of the rest is unknown. This sample is represented by more than 400,000 clones; 90% to 97% of them were singletons. The ten largest make up nearly 0.065% of the sample. Source material: naive CD4+ T cells sorted from blood. The cell subset or site label corresponds to: CD45RA+ positively selected. The source of these receptors is a young woman in good health.

As regards this clone: A read error may account for a junction end that differs from germline. This sequence joins TRBV28 and TRBJ1-4; tentatively, D is TRBD1 (5 bases). The CDR3 totals 14 residues. From germline, CDR1 is MDHEN and CDR2 SYDVKM. This chain's CDR3 is CDSSPFVRGEKLFF. The CDR3 DNA sequence: TGTGACAGCAGTCCCTTCGTCCGGGGGGAAAAACTGTTTTTT.

The gene calls are TRBV7-3 and TRBJ1-1; the D gene is possibly TRBD1 (6 bases). From germline, CDR1 is SGHTA and CDR2 FQGTGA. The CDR3 is made up of 13 amino acids. Trimming pared 4 bases from V and 1 base from J, leaving 7 bases between. Here the CDR3 reads CASSWTANTEAFF. CDR3 nucleotides: TGTGCCAGCAGCTGGACAGCGAACACTGAAGCTTTCTTT.

This clone was seen a handful of times. The chain has TRBV6-5 and TRBJ1-4, with 7 bases lining up with TRBD1. With 1 base clipped from V and 7 bases from J, the junction kept 3 bases outside the gene matches. Germline CDR1 MNHEY, CDR2 SVGAGI. The CDR3 spans 14 residues. The CDR3: CASSYYRGSEKLFF. The CDR3, as DNA: TGTGCCAGCAGTTACTACAGGGGAAGTGAAAAACTGTTTTTT.

In DNA, the CDR3 is TGTGCCAGCTCACGACAGGGAACTGGAAACACCATATATTTT. Its translation: CASSRQGTGNTIYF. The V gene is TRBV18, the J gene TRBJ1-3, with 7 bases fitting TRBD1. This CDR3 has 14 amino acids. The germline gives CDR1 KGHSH, CDR2 LQKENI. The V gene end was trimmed by 4 bases and the J gene end by 2 bases; junction bases not matched to a gene: 2. The full variable domain, with the rest looked up from reference TRBV18 and TRBJ1-3, is NAGVMQNPRHLVRRRGQEARLRCSPMKGHSHVYWYRQLPEEGLKFMVYLQKENIIDESGMPKERFSAEFPKEGPSILRIQQVVRGDSAAYFCASSRQGTGNTIYFGEGSWLTVV.

This chain joins TRBV6-4 and TRBJ1-2; D is uncertain. V shed 0 bases and J shed 0 bases, with 14 bases lying between them. Per germline, CDR1 MRHNA and CDR2 SNTAGT. The CDR3 loop spans 17 amino acids. CDR3 sequence (DNA): TGTGCCAGCAGTGACTCAGGACCTCTACTAGCTAACTATGGCTACACCTTC. The encoded protein is CASSDSGPLLANYGYTF.

The chain uses TRBV28 and TRBJ2-3, with 7 positions matching TRBD1. The germline gives CDR1 MDHEN, CDR2 SYDVKM. V was pared by 6 bases and J by 0 bases, with 12 bases of the junction left unmatched. This CDR3 is 17 amino acids long. In DNA form, the CDR3 reads TGTGCCAGCAGCAAACAGGGGCCGAGAATTAGCACAGATACGCAGTATTTT. This gives the protein CASSKQGPRISTDTQYF.

The chain carries TRBV27 and TRBJ1-4, with D tentatively TRBD1 (6 bases). The CDR3 runs to 14 residues. Trimming cost V 6 bases and J 5 bases, with 13 bases left between them. Germline V CDR1 and CDR2: MNHEY, SMNVEV (reference sequence). The CDR3 is CASRSTGGNEKLFF. The CDR3 DNA reads TGTGCCAGCAGGTCGACAGGAGGGAATGAAAAACTGTTTTTT.

The chain is built from TRBV5-4 and TRBJ1-6; the D is unclear. In germline, CDR1 is SGHNT, CDR2 YYREEE (reference sequence). The V end was cut by 8 bases, the J end by 5 bases, with 14 bases between. This CDR3 has 14 residues. CDR3 sequence reads: CASLGIRNNSPLHF. The DNA for the CDR3 is TGTGCCAGTTTGGGGATAAGGAATAATTCACCCCTCCACTTT.

CDR3 sequence reads: CASSPGGAGANVLTF. CDR3 nucleotide sequence: TGTGCCAGCAGCCCAGGGGGGGCTGGGGCCAACGTCCTGACTTTC. The chain joins TRBV7-2 to TRBJ2-6; either TRBD1 or TRBD2 may fit D (7 bases each). The CDR3 consists of 15 residues. Per germline, CDR1 SGHTA and CDR2 FQGNSA. V shed 5 bases and J shed 2 bases, with 10 bases lying between them.

V and J are TRBV9 and TRBJ2-1; 8 positions agree with TRBD2. The V and J ends lost 4 bases and 6 bases, in that order; junction bases with no gene match: 12. Germline V lookup: CDR1 SGDLS, CDR2 YYNGEE. The CDR3 is 16 amino acids. The CDR3 is CASSPRGNSGTNEQFF. The CDR3 bases are TGTGCCAGCAGCCCCAGGGGAAATAGCGGGACCAATGAGCAGTTCTTC. The whole variable domain, remainder taken from reference TRBV9 and TRBJ2-1, is DSGVTQTPKHLITATGQRVTLRCSPRSGDLSVYWYQQSLDQGLQFLIQYYNGEERAKGNILERFSAQQFPDLHSELNLSSLELGDSALYFCASSPRGNSGTNEQFFGPGTRLTVL.

With regard to this clone: This same CDR3 is encoded by further DNA sequences in the sample. J is TRBJ2-5 and V is TRBV5-1, with D possibly being TRBD2 (6 bases). CDR1 is SGHRS, CDR2 YFSETQ, per germline. V was clipped by 2 bases and J by 5 bases, with 13 bases between them. The CDR3 has 14 amino acids. Here the CDR3 reads CASSFQGAGETQYF. CDR3 sequence (DNA): TGCGCCAGCAGCTTCCAAGGGGCGGGGGAGACCCAGTACTTC. The full variable domain, its missing parts supplied by reference TRBV5-1 and TRBJ2-5, is KAGVTQTPRYLIKTRGQQVTLSCSPISGHRSVSWYQQTPGQGLQFLFEYFSETQRNKGNFPGRFSGRQFSNSRSEMNVSTLELGDSALYLCASSFQGAGETQYFGPGTRLLVL.

This rearrangement joins TRBV19 to TRBJ1-1; 9 bases align to TRBD1. V shed 5 bases, J shed 1 base, and the junction held 11 bases outside the gene matches. Germline assignment: CDR1 LNHDA and CDR2 SQIVND (reference sequence). This CDR3 region has 17 residues. CDR3 nucleotide sequence: TGTGCCAGTAGTCCAGGACAGGGGCGGTATGGGAACACTGAAGCTTTCTTT. The encoded protein is CASSPGQGRYGNTEAFF.

This chain connects TRBV7-9 to TRBJ1-3; 8 bases are a match to TRBD1. This CDR3 comprises 14 residues. V dropped 6 bases and J dropped 4; count of bases not matched to a gene: 5. Germline V gene sequence: CDR1 SEHNR, CDR2 FQNEAQ (reference sequence). Here the CDR3 reads CASSLDRGGNTIYF. For the CDR3, the DNA is TGTGCCAGCAGTCTTGACAGGGGCGGAAACACCATATATTTT.

The chain couples TRBV11-3 to TRBJ2-5, with 7 bases matching TRBD2. Germline CDR1 and CDR2: SGHNT and YENEEA. V lost 5 bases to trimming and J lost 2 bases; unmatched junction nucleotides: 11. The CDR3 extends over 16 amino acids. Here the CDR3 DNA reads TGTGCCAGCAGCCCTGGACTAAGCGGGGCTCAAGAGACCCAGTACTTC. It yields the protein CASSPGLSGAQETQYF.

This rearrangement joins TRBV7-9 to TRBJ1-2; TRBD1 matches 12 bases. V dropped 6 bases and J dropped 4; count of bases not matched to a gene: 12. Germline values: CDR1 SEHNR, CDR2 FQNEAQ (reference sequence). The CDR3 extends over 17 amino acids. The CDR3 nucleotides read TGTGCCAGCAGGTCCGCCGGGACAGGGGGCTTCGCCTATGGCTACACCTTC. Translation gives CASRSAGTGGFAYGYTF.